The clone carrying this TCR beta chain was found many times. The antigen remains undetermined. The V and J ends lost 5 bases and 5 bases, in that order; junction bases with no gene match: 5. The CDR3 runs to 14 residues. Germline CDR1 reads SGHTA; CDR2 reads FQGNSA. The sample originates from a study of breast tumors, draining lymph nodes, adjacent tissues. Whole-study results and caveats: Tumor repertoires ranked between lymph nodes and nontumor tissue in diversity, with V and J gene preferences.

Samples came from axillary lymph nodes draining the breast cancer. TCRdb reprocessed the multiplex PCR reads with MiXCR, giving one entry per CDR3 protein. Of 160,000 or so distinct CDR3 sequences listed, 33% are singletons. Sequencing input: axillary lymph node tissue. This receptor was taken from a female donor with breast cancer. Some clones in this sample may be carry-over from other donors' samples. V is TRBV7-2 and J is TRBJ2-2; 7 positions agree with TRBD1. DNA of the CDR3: TGTGCCAGCAGCAAGGACAGGAGAACCGGGGAGCTGTTTTTT. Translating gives CASSKDRRTGELFF.